This TCR beta chain was recorded in a study of blood T cell repertoires in COVID-19 (dated by TCRdb to 2020 to 2022). Regarding the complete study: Samples from collaborators originated in the United States, Italy and Spain and spanned both the acute and convalescent phases of COVID-19. The material from the prospective study consisted of cDNA or gDNA derived from T cells, B-cell-depleted T cells, or PBMCs. Deeply sampled blood TCRbeta repertoires from subjects exposed to, actively infected with, or recovered from COVID-19 were included in the dataset. The repertoires were released in a freely available public database meant as a resource for research on the immune response to SARS-CoV-2. Samples came from the ongoing ImmuneRACE study (first 160 participants) plus 1,254 subjects from 6 global collaborators. Sample metadata almost always included a de-identified subject ID, COVID-19 status, age in years and sex. Where available, HLA class I and class II types were taken from metadata supplied by the sample provider and were not determined by assay-based typing. Overall study outcomes, separate from this receptor: Clinical and demographic metadata were provided uncurated, with the amount varying by source and participant.

TCRbeta CDR3 regions were amplified from genomic DNA by means of the immunoSEQ Assay, a bias-controlled multiplex PCR. Turning to the authors' computational methods: Within the assay, amplification of reference gene primers was used to estimate how many nucleated cells each sample contained. To quantify the absolute abundance of each unique TCRbeta CDR3 rearrangement, sequence reads were collapsed and filtered. For each sample, productive Simpson clonality was calculated as the square root of Simpson's diversity index across productive rearrangements. Here the immuneACCESS table is served through TCRdb, limited to in-frame sequences with V and J called. Missing clones are a known gap in these copies; in checked studies unresolved V genes cover under half, and the rest lacks a known reason. Clonal size and the V and J genes are those of that table, whereas D and trimming came from the DNA. This sample lists around 100,000 clones; roughly 92% were detected once. Jointly, the top ten make up 2% to 2.5% of the sample.

Each collaborating institution followed its own protocols to collect whole blood in K2EDTA tubes. For TCRbeta analysis, collaborators shipped samples as frozen whole blood, isolated PBMCs, or DNA extracted from either of those sample types. Trimming takes 3 bases from V and 9 bases from J, and the germline ends sit 16 bases apart. The germline V gene supplies CDR1 SGHDT and CDR2 YYEEEE. The CDR3 spans 14 residues, from the cysteine through the phenylalanine. Only the CDR3 region is kept as DNA, spanning 42 bases read in frame from base 1. About this clone itself: What antigen it recognizes has not been identified. No much larger clone exists at a distance of one base, and base qualities are not known.

Material: peripheral blood. This TCR derives from a man in his fifties or sixties with active COVID-19. The rearrangement combines TRBV5-6 with TRBJ2-1, and perhaps TRBD1 as D gene, on 5 matching bases. The CDR3: CASSYGPDMGEQFF. The DNA reads as follows: TGTGCCAGCAGCTACGGCCCGGACATGGGTGAGCAGTTCTTC.